This passage covers 28 T cell receptor beta chains from one sample sequenced in a study of blood T cell repertoires in COVID-19. Repertoires were generated with immunoSEQ multiplex PCR, while TCRdb's copy carries only in-frame clones and drops some. The sample shows about 220,000 clones, about 80% of them seen only once. Material for sequencing was peripheral blood. These receptor sequences come from a woman in her sixties with acute or convalescent COVID-19.

This clone has a single count. This sequence joins TRBV27 and TRBJ1-2, with 9 bases that match TRBD1. CDR1 is MNHEY, CDR2 SMNVEV, per germline (reference sequence). The CDR3 is 13 amino acids. With V trimmed by 7 bases and J by 3 bases, 3 bases remained unmatched. CDR3 region: CASTWDRDYGYTF. The CDR3 DNA reads TGTGCCAGCACTTGGGACAGGGACTATGGCTACACCTTC.

This chain uses TRBV7-9 with TRBJ1-3; no clear D. This CDR3 is built from 13 residues. The V and J ends lost 4 bases and 4 bases respectively, with 8 bases between them. Per germline, CDR1 SEHNR and CDR2 FQNEAQ (reference sequence). The CDR3 loop is CASSSAGGNTIYF. The CDR3 region has the DNA TGTGCCAGCAGCTCCGCCGGGGGAAACACCATATATTTT.

The CDR3 reads CASSYGQGAGDEQFF. The CDR3, as DNA: TGTGCCAGCAGTTACGGACAGGGGGCAGGGGATGAGCAGTTCTTC. The V gene is TRBV6-5, the J gene TRBJ2-1, with 11 nucleotides matching TRBD1. Germline assignment: CDR1 MNHEY and CDR2 SVGAGI. The CDR3 contains 15 residues. V trimming: 2 bases; J trimming: 8 bases; junction bases outside the gene matches: 5.

The genes are TRBV6-1 and TRBJ2-5; the D is unclear. The CDR3 sequence is 16 residues long. Trimming took 0 bases from V and 4 from J, leaving 15 bases between them. Germline V gene sequence: CDR1 MNHNS, CDR2 SASEGT. The CDR3 coding sequence is TGTGCCAGCAGTGAAGCTCACCCCTCCAATAGAGAGACCCAGTACTTC. It translates to CASSEAHPSNRETQYF.

The V and J genes are TRBV4-1 and TRBJ1-6; tentative D call: TRBD1 (6 bases). In germline, CDR1 is MGHRA, CDR2 YSYEKL. Trimming removed 0 bases from V and 6 bases from J, with 12 bases in between. CDR3 length: 16 residues. CDR3 bases: TGCGCCAGCAGCCAAGATCCCGGACAGAGTAATTCACCCCTCCACTTT. Its translation: CASSQDPGQSNSPLHF.

This chain's CDR3 is CASSSRLAGARNNEQFF. The CDR3 DNA is TGTGCCAGCAGCTCAAGACTAGCGGGGGCTAGGAACAATGAGCAGTTCTTC. The chain employs TRBV7-9 and TRBJ2-1; 12 positions agree with TRBD2. The CDR3 runs to 17 residues. The ends lost 4 bases at V and 5 bases at J; junction bases unmatched: 9. In germline, CDR1 is SEHNR, CDR2 FQNEAQ (reference sequence).

This clone was observed a single time. Additional DNA sequences in this sample encode the identical CDR3. CDR3 nucleotides: TGTGCCAGCAGTGATGAGGTGTATAGCAATCAGCCCCAGCATTTT. Its protein is CASSDEVYSNQPQHF. The V gene is TRBV6-1, the J gene TRBJ1-5, with D unresolved. V lost 3 bases and J lost 0, with 9 bases in between. The CDR3 covers 15 residues. The V gene's germline CDR1 is MNHNS and CDR2 SASEGT.

This chain links TRBV10-3 with TRBJ1-2, with 8 nucleotides matching TRBD1. CDR1 is ENHRY and CDR2 is SYGVKD in the germline V gene. The V segment lost 3 bases and the J segment 4 bases; nucleotides outside the gene matches: 1. The CDR3 has 13 amino acids. This CDR3 is CAISEDRGYGYTF. Written as DNA, the CDR3 is TGTGCCATCAGTGAAGACAGGGGCTATGGCTACACCTTC.

The chain is built from TRBV5-4 and TRBJ2-1; 7 bases fit TRBD2. The ends lost 4 bases at V and 6 bases at J; junction bases unmatched: 7. The CDR3 is 14 amino acids. Germline assignment: CDR1 SGHNT and CDR2 YYREEE (reference sequence). The CDR3 here is CASSIRDYSNEQFF. As DNA, the CDR3 is TGTGCCAGCAGCATAAGGGACTACTCCAATGAGCAGTTCTTC.

The V and J genes are TRBV19 and TRBJ2-7; tentatively, D is TRBD1 (5 bases). The CDR3 is 14 residues long. The ends were cut back, 7 bases at V and 2 bases at J, with 15 bases in the middle. CDR1 and CDR2 (germline): LNHDA, SQIVND (reference sequence). CDR3 DNA: TGTGCCAGTATGCCCCGGAGCAGGGCCTACGAGCAGTACTTC. It is translated as CASMPRSRAYEQYF.

This chain joins TRBV7-2 and TRBJ2-3; D gene unclear. Per germline, CDR1 SGHTA and CDR2 FQGNSA. The V gene lost 5 bases and the J gene lost 3 bases, with 6 bases spanning the gap. CDR3 size: 12 residues. The CDR3, as DNA: TGTGCCAGCAGCCGCGTGACAGATACGCAGTATTTT. Its translation is CASSRVTDTQYF.

The genes are TRBV7-3 and TRBJ2-5; D not certain. Germline lookup yields CDR1 SGHTA and CDR2 FQGTGA. The CDR3 has 16 residues. V was pared by 1 base and J by 1 base, with 13 bases between. CDR3 bases: TGTGCCAGCAGCTTAAAGTGGGCCCCCCCCCAAGAGACCCAGTACTTC. It specifies CASSLKWAPPQETQYF.

This chain connects TRBV4-3 to TRBJ1-2; 7 bases agree with TRBD1. J lost 0 bases, V lost 3 bases, and 4 bases had no gene match. The CDR3 is 15 residues long. Germline V gene data show CDR1 as LGHNA and CDR2 as YSLEER. As DNA, the CDR3 is TGCGCCAGCAGCCAGACAGGGTGGACTAACTATGGCTACACCTTC. Its protein product is CASSQTGWTNYGYTF.

The CDR3 nucleotides read TGTGCCAGCAGCTTGAATACAGGGGGCGTCTACGAGCAGTACTTC. This sequence encodes CASSLNTGGVYEQYF. The rearrangement joins TRBV5-4 to TRBJ2-7; 9 bases map to TRBD1. Germline V gives CDR1 SGHNT, CDR2 YYREEE (reference sequence). The CDR3 consists of 15 residues. V trimming: 1 base; J trimming: 3 bases; junction bases outside the gene matches: 5. Full variable domain (remainder filled in from reference TRBV5-4 and TRBJ2-7): ETGVTQSPTHLIKTRGQQVTLRCSSQSGHNTVSWYQQALGQGPQFIFQYYREEENGRGNFPPRFSGLQFPNYSSELNVNALELDDSALYLCASSLNTGGVYEQYFGPGTRLTVT.

V usage is TRBV7-9 and J usage is TRBJ1-2; D is possibly TRBD1 (6 bases). Trimming took 5 bases from V and 7 from J, leaving 17 bases between them. This CDR3 has 14 amino acids. The germline V gene encodes CDR1 SEHNR and CDR2 FQNEAQ (reference sequence). DNA for the CDR3: TGTGCCAGCAGCCGATCCGGGACATTTGGTGGCTACACCTTC. Its translation is CASSRSGTFGGYTF. Full variable domain (missing parts from reference TRBV7-9 and TRBJ1-2): DTGVSQNPRHKITKRGQNVTFRCDPISEHNRLYWYRQTLGQGPEFLTYFQNEAQLEKSRLLSDRFSAERPKGSFSTLEIQRTEQGDSAMYLCASSRSGTFGGYTFGSGTRLTVV.

V usage is TRBV11-2 and J usage is TRBJ1-1; 7 bases are shared with TRBD1. The CDR3 consists of 16 residues. Trimming removed 6 bases from V and 6 bases from J; junction bases left unmatched: 16. Germline V gene lookup returns CDR1 SGHAT and CDR2 FQNNGV. CDR3 in amino acids: CASRPYGNRGFSEAFF. CDR3 DNA: TGTGCCAGCAGGCCATACGGGAACAGGGGTTTTTCTGAAGCTTTCTTT.

The chain is built from TRBV3-1 (or the pseudogene TRBV3-2) and TRBJ1-2; 8 bases line up with TRBD1. In germline, CDR1 is LGHDT, CDR2 YNNKEL (reference sequence). J lost 5 bases, V lost 10 bases, and 9 bases had no gene match. CDR3 length: 13 residues. Written as DNA, the CDR3 is TGTGCCACTTCCGACAGGGGACGTTATGGCTACACCTTC. Translating it yields CATSDRGRYGYTF.

The chain links TRBV7-9 to TRBJ1-1; perhaps TRBD1 as D (6 bases). V was clipped by 4 bases and J by 1 base, with 7 bases between them. This CDR3 is 13 amino acids long. Germline CDR1 is SEHNR and CDR2 is FQNEAQ (reference sequence). The CDR3, as DNA: TGTGCCAGCAGCTGGGGACAGAACACTGAAGCTTTCTTT. It is translated as CASSWGQNTEAFF.

This clone was detected only once. The J gene is TRBJ1-1, the V gene TRBV6-1; weak D call: TRBD1 (5 bases). Looked up from germline, CDR1 is MNHNS and CDR2 is SASEGT. V was trimmed by 2 bases and J by 1 base, leaving 11 bases between them. The CDR3 contains 15 residues. Written as DNA, the CDR3 is TGTGCCAGCAGTGAAATCCAGGGCCGGAACACTGAAGCTTTCTTT. This codes for CASSEIQGRNTEAFF.

This clone was found a few times. Other DNA sequences in this specimen translate into the identical CDR3. The CDR3 coding sequence is TGCGCCAGCAGCCTAGGGACTGGGAACACCGGGGAGCTGTTTTTT. Translating it yields CASSLGTGNTGELFF. The chain recombines TRBV5-1 with TRBJ2-2; a weak D match, TRBD2 (6 bases). CDR1 is SGHRS and CDR2 is YFSETQ in the germline V gene. Trimming took 4 bases from V and 1 from J, leaving 11 bases between them. The CDR3 consists of 15 residues.

The chain is built from TRBV12-3 or TRBV12-4 and TRBJ1-5; D unclear. V was shortened by 5 bases and J by 5 bases, with 10 bases between the two germline ends. This CDR3 comprises 13 residues. CDR3: CASSLPGDQPQHF. The CDR3, as DNA: TGTGCCAGCAGTCTCCCCGGGGATCAGCCCCAGCATTTT.

The chain uses TRBV12-3 or TRBV12-4 and TRBJ1-5; no clear D. V gave up 6 bases and J gave up 9 bases, with 12 bases separating them. The CDR3 is made up of 12 amino acids. CDR3 DNA: TGTGCCAGCAGCCACCAAGAGTGGCCCCAGCATTTT. Protein product: CASSHQEWPQHF.

The rearrangement uses TRBV5-1 and TRBJ2-1, with TRBD2 matching over 9 bases. J gave up 6 bases and V 0 bases, and 7 bases lay outside the gene matches. Per germline, CDR1 SGHRS and CDR2 YFSETQ. There are 16 residues in the CDR3. The CDR3 DNA follows: TGCGCCAGCAGCTTGGGTCCTAGCGGGGCTTCCAATGAGCAGTTCTTC. This translates into CASSLGPSGASNEQFF.

The chain joins TRBV6-5 to TRBJ1-1; no definite D call. This CDR3 is 14 amino acids long. Between the trimmed V and J ends, which lost 3 bases and 10 bases, there was a span of 18 bases. CDR1 is MNHEY and CDR2 is SVGAGI in the germline V gene. The CDR3 DNA sequence: TGTGCCAGCAGTTATGTAGGACCGAGGGAGAGAGCTTTCTTT. Its translation is CASSYVGPRERAFF.

In its sample, this clone was seen once. This CDR3 reads CATRTDLQETQYF. In DNA form, the CDR3 reads TGTGCCACAAGGACAGACCTACAAGAGACCCAGTACTTC. The rearrangement links TRBV11-2 to TRBJ2-5, with a possible D match to TRBD1 (6 bases). Germline CDR1 is SGHAT and CDR2 is FQNNGV. Trimming shortened V by 10 bases and J by 2 bases, and 14 bases separated the two germline ends. The length of the CDR3 is 13 residues. Together with reference TRBV11-2 and TRBJ2-5, the CDR3 gives the full variable domain: EAGVAQSPRYKIIEKRQSVAFWCNPISGHATLYWYQQILGQGPKLLIQFQNNGVVDDSQLPKDRFSAERLKGVDSTLKIQPAKLEDSAVYLCATRTDLQETQYFGPGTRLLVL.

The V call is TRBV2, the J call TRBJ1-5; TRBD1 matches 7 bases. The V segment lost 9 bases and the J segment 2 bases; nucleotides outside the gene matches: 13. The germline V gene encodes CDR1 SNHLY and CDR2 FYNNEI. The length of the CDR3 is 16 residues. The CDR3 coding sequence is TGTGCCAGAGAAATACCAGGGGGTTCGGGCAATCAGCCCCAGCATTTT. Translating it yields CAREIPGGSGNQPQHF.

Concerning this clone itself: The junction shows a germline mismatch at one end, possibly a read error. The V call is TRBV7-2, the J call TRBJ2-1; 9 bases agree with TRBD2. Looked up from germline, CDR1 is SGHTA and CDR2 is FQGNSA. This CDR3 region has 16 residues. The CDR3 region is CASSLAARGGLNEQFF. The CDR3 region has the DNA TGTGCCAGCAGCCTAGCGGCGCGGGGGGGCCTGAATGAGCAGTTCTTC.

V usage is TRBV27 and J usage is TRBJ2-3; no clear D gene. Germline lookup yields CDR1 MNHEY and CDR2 SMNVEV (reference sequence). The CDR3 extends over 14 amino acids. Trimming took off 6 bases at V and 4 bases at J, with 14 bases between the two ends. The CDR3 spells CASSKLGNADTQYF. The CDR3 DNA follows: TGTGCCAGCAGCAAGCTAGGAAACGCAGATACGCAGTATTTT.